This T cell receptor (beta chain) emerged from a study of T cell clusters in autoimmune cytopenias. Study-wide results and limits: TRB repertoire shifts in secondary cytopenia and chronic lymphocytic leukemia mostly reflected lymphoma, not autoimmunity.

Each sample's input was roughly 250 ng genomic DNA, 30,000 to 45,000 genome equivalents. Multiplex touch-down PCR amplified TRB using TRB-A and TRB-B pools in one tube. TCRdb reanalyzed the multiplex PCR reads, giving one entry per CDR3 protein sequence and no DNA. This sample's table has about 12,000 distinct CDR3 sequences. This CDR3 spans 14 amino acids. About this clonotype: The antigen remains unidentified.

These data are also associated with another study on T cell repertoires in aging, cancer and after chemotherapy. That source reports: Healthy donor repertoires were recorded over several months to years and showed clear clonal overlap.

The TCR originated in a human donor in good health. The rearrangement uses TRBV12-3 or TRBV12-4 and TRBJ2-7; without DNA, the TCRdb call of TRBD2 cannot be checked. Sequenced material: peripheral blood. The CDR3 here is CASSPRVPGEGQYF.